These 10 T cell receptor beta chains share one sample of origin, sequenced in a study of control samples from healthy donors and cancer patients. The data were produced by immunoSEQ multiplex PCR, yet TCRdb's version contains in-frame clones alone and is incomplete. The table has approximately 210,000 clones, about nine tenths seen once. The sequenced material came from blood. The receptors come from a man aged 25 to 45 in good health.

CDR3 loop: CASSQSWDILNTEAFF. In nucleotides, the CDR3 is TGTGCCAGCAGCCAGTCCTGGGACATCCTAAACACTGAAGCTTTCTTT. J is TRBJ1-1 and V is TRBV5-8; D might be TRBD1 (6 bases). Trimming took off 4 bases at V and 2 bases at J, with 18 bases between the two ends. This CDR3 has 16 residues. Germline loops: CDR1 SGHTS, CDR2 YDEGEE.

This clone has only one observation. V is TRBV2 and J is TRBJ2-5; TRBD1 matches at 7 bases. The CDR3 totals 13 residues. V was clipped by 7 bases and J by 5 bases; unmatched bases: 7. Germline CDR1 reads SNHLY; CDR2 reads FYNNEI. CDR3: CASNPGGVETQYF. In DNA, the CDR3 is TGTGCCAGCAACCCAGGGGGTGTCGAGACCCAGTACTTC.

This chain joins TRBV11-2 and TRBJ1-3; D call uncertain. Trimming shortened V by 5 bases and J by 1 base, and 9 bases separated the two germline ends. This CDR3 is 14 amino acids long. CDR1 SGHAT and CDR2 FQNNGV come from the germline V gene. The CDR3: CASSRSRSGNTIYF. The CDR3 coding sequence is TGTGCCAGCAGCCGTAGCAGGTCTGGAAACACCATATATTTT. Complete variable domain (other parts from reference TRBV11-2 and TRBJ1-3): EAGVAQSPRYKIIEKRQSVAFWCNPISGHATLYWYQQILGQGPKLLIQFQNNGVVDDSQLPKDRFSAERLKGVDSTLKIQPAKLEDSAVYLCASSRSRSGNTIYFGEGSWLTVV.

The gene calls are TRBV29-1 and TRBJ2-1; D perhaps matches TRBD1 (5 bases). The V gene lost 3 bases and the J gene lost 0 bases, with 12 bases spanning the gap. Germline lookup yields CDR1 SQVTM and CDR2 ANQGSEA. This CDR3 has 15 amino acids. The CDR3 here is CSVDRQTSSYNEQFF. In DNA, the CDR3 is TGCAGCGTTGATAGACAGACGAGCTCCTACAATGAGCAGTTCTTC.

This chain joins TRBV5-1 and TRBJ2-7, with D possibly being TRBD1 (5 bases). V was clipped by 0 bases and J by 4 bases, with 14 bases between them. CDR3 length: 15 amino acids. Germline loops: CDR1 SGHRS, CDR2 YFSETQ. The CDR3: CASSLVAGQLYEQYF. The CDR3 DNA reads as TGCGCCAGCAGCTTGGTTGCTGGACAACTTTACGAGCAGTACTTC. The full variable domain, completed using reference TRBV5-1 and TRBJ2-7, is KAGVTQTPRYLIKTRGQQVTLSCSPISGHRSVSWYQQTPGQGLQFLFEYFSETQRNKGNFPGRFSGRQFSNSRSEMNVSTLELGDSALYLCASSLVAGQLYEQYFGPGTRLTVT.

The chain joins TRBV3-1 (or the pseudogene TRBV3-2) to TRBJ1-5, with D perhaps TRBD1 (5 bases). In germline, CDR1 is LGHDT, CDR2 YNNKEL (reference sequence). Trimming cost V 4 bases and J 1 base, with 14 bases left between them. This CDR3 comprises 16 residues. CDR3 amino acids: CASSLGGGGSNQPQHF. CDR3 DNA: TGTGCCAGCAGCCTGGGGGGGGGAGGAAGCAATCAGCCCCAGCATTTT.

The V and J genes are TRBV20-1 and TRBJ2-7; D unresolved. Trimming shortened V by 3 bases and J by 0 bases, and 6 bases separated the two germline ends. The CDR3 is made up of 12 amino acids. CDR1 and CDR2 from the germline V gene are DFQATT and SNEGSKA (reference sequence). The CDR3 sequence is CSASTYSYEQYF. For the CDR3, the DNA is TGCAGTGCTAGTACCTACTCCTACGAGCAGTACTTC.

The chain uses TRBV2 and TRBJ2-1; 13 bases are a match to TRBD2. V was pared by 5 bases and J by 5 bases, with 6 bases of the junction left unmatched. Germline CDR1 reads SNHLY; CDR2 reads FYNNEI. The CDR3 is 16 residues long. The CDR3 DNA is TGTGCCAGCAGTTGGACTAGCGGGGGTCCTAACAATGAGCAGTTCTTC. Encoded protein: CASSWTSGGPNNEQFF.

The chain carries TRBV5-1 and TRBJ1-6; TRBD1 matches 8 bases. Germline assignment: CDR1 SGHRS and CDR2 YFSETQ. Trimming took 3 bases from V and 5 from J; bases not matched to a gene: 4. CDR3 length: 15 residues. CDR3 nucleotides: TGCGCCAGCAGCTACGGACAGGGTGATAATTCACCCCTCCACTTT. As protein: CASSYGQGDNSPLHF.

The V call is TRBV6-2 or TRBV6-3, the J call TRBJ1-1; 7 nucleotides match TRBD1. Per the germline V gene, CDR1 is MNHEY and CDR2 is SVGEGT. The ends lost 6 bases at V and 3 bases at J; junction bases unmatched: 4. The CDR3 is made up of 13 amino acids. The CDR3 here is CASSDTGDTEAFF. The DNA for the CDR3 is TGTGCCAGCAGCGACACAGGGGACACTGAAGCTTTCTTT.